Each of the 9 T cell receptor beta chains below was sequenced from the same sample in a study of patients and donors after allogeneic stem cell transplantation. TCRdb re-derived calls from the RT-PCR reads in MiXCR, one entry per CDR3 protein. Among about a million distinct CDR3 sequences, more than 15% were seen once, and the ten largest hold 6%. The sequencing input was blood, either unsorted or a sorted T cell fraction (not recorded which). The receptors derive from a human donor who was either an allogeneic HSCT recipient or a stem cell or donor lymphocyte infusion donor (not recorded which). It is not recorded whose cells these are; they may come from a transplant donor.

This clonotype was seen a handful of times. V usage is TRBV11-2 and J usage is TRBJ2-6; the match to TRBD1 covers 12 bases. The CDR3 covers 19 residues. With V trimmed by 6 bases and J by 1 base, 10 bases remained unmatched. Germline V gives CDR1 SGHAT, CDR2 FQNNGV. CDR3 sequence: CASSSIRGQGASGANVLTF. The CDR3 DNA follows: TGTGCCAGCAGTTCAATCCGGGGACAGGGGGCGTCTGGGGCCAACGTCCTGACTTTC.

The chain uses TRBV15 and TRBJ1-4; D call uncertain. This CDR3 comprises 16 residues. V lost 1 base to trimming and J lost 8 bases, with 17 bases between them. Per the germline V gene, CDR1 is LNHNV and CDR2 is YYDKDF (reference sequence). CDR3 sequence (DNA): TGTGCCACCAGCAGAGTTTTTGCCACAATGGGCGAAAAACTGTTTTTT. Its protein product is CATSRVFATMGEKLFF.

The chain employs TRBV12-3 or TRBV12-4 and TRBJ1-3; D is undetermined. The ends were cut back, 4 bases at V and 4 bases at J, with 17 bases in the middle. The CDR3 totals 16 residues. CDR3 residues: CASSSRRRVGGNTIYF. DNA of the CDR3: TGTGCCAGCAGTTCCCGCCGTCGGGTAGGAGGAAACACCATATATTTT.

The chain recombines TRBV29-1 with TRBJ2-2, with D unresolved. With 6 bases removed from V and 6 bases from J, the gap between germline ends came to 14 bases. The CDR3 totals 13 residues. CDR1 is SQVTM, CDR2 ANQGSEA, per germline. CDR3 sequence reads: CSVLINFPGELFF. The DNA for the CDR3 is TGCAGCGTGCTTATAAATTTTCCCGGGGAGCTGTTTTTT.

V and J are TRBV11-2 and TRBJ2-1; D unclear. The germline gives CDR1 SGHAT, CDR2 FQNNGV. V dropped 4 bases and J dropped 10 bases, with 17 bases sitting between them. CDR3 size: 14 residues. The CDR3 nucleotides are TGTGCCAGCAGCTCAATTCAACCAAAGGCGGAGCAGTTCTTC. Translating gives CASSSIQPKAEQFF.

The rearrangement joins TRBV2 to TRBJ2-3, with D tentatively TRBD1 or TRBD2 (5 bases each). The CDR3 spans 15 residues. V was cut by 2 bases and J by 2 bases, with 11 bases left in between. Per germline, CDR1 SNHLY and CDR2 FYNNEI. CDR3 residues: CASSEFGATTDTQYF. DNA for the CDR3: TGTGCCAGCAGTGAATTCGGGGCAACCACAGATACGCAGTATTTT.

This clonotype showed up just a few times. V usage is TRBV11-2 and J usage is TRBJ2-5; 12 bases are a match to TRBD2. The germline V gene encodes CDR1 SGHAT and CDR2 FQNNGV. The CDR3 has 15 residues. Trimming removed 5 bases from V and 4 bases from J; junction bases left unmatched: 5. The CDR3, as DNA: TGTGCCAGCAGCGAACGACTAGCGGGAGTAGAGACCCAGTACTTC. Its protein product is CASSERLAGVETQYF.

The CDR3 sequence is CASKATRRSYNEQFF. The CDR3 DNA is TGTGCCAGCAAGGCGACTAGAAGATCTTACAATGAGCAGTTCTTC. The rearrangement links TRBV7-8 to TRBJ2-1; maybe TRBD2 (6 bases). V was shortened by 7 bases and J by 4 bases, with 17 bases between the two germline ends. The CDR3 spans 15 residues. In germline, CDR1 is SGHVS, CDR2 FQNEAQ.

The gene calls are TRBV20-1 and TRBJ2-1; 7 bases are shared with TRBD2. J gave up 0 bases and V 5 bases, and 4 bases lay outside the gene matches. The CDR3 is made up of 14 amino acids. From germline, CDR1 is DFQATT and CDR2 SNEGSKA (reference sequence). The CDR3 reads CSAAGLDSYNEQFF. CDR3 nucleotides: TGCAGTGCTGCCGGACTAGACTCCTACAATGAGCAGTTCTTC.